The 11 T cell receptor beta chains given below trace back to one sample, sequenced in a study of CXCR3-negative and CXCR3-positive naive CD8 T cells. The study made its TRB cDNA libraries by 5' RACE, adding UMI labels. TCRdb reworked the 5' RACE reads into one entry per CDR3 protein, no DNA. Its clone listing holds tens of thousands of distinct CDR3 sequences. The sequenced sample consisted of memory CD8+ T cells from blood. The receptors originated from a human donor in good health. Some clones in this sample may be carry-over from other donors' samples.

The rearrangement links TRBV15 to TRBJ2-7; TCRdb lists TRBD2, though no DNA is available to test this call. The germline CDR1 and CDR2 sequences are LNHNV and YYDKDF (reference sequence). The CDR3 is 15 amino acids. The CDR3 loop is CATSLVGLAAYEQYF.

This chain joins TRBV6-1 and TRBJ2-7. The CDR3 runs 13 residues. CDR1 is MNHNS, CDR2 SASEGT, per germline. The CDR3 loop reads CASALRSSYEQYF.

V and J are TRBV10-1 and TRBJ1-5. The CDR3 runs to 16 residues. The V gene's germline CDR1 is WNHNN and CDR2 SYGVQD (reference sequence). This chain's CDR3 is CASNPILGARNQPQHF.

The V call is TRBV29-1, the J call TRBJ1-3. The CDR3 is 14 amino acids. Germline CDR1 reads SQVTM; CDR2 reads ANQGSEA. This CDR3 is CSVAEGISGNTIYF.

The CDR3 reads CASSQGSAGGTTDTQYF. The rearrangement joins TRBV4-3 to TRBJ2-3; TCRdb's D call of TRBD2 is untestable without DNA. The CDR3 consists of 17 residues. Germline V CDR1 and CDR2: LGHNA, YSLEER.

The chain is built from TRBV29-1 and TRBJ1-4; the D call of TRBD1 rests on TCRdb alone, since no DNA is present to check it. The germline gives CDR1 SQVTM, CDR2 ANQGSEA. The CDR3 runs to 13 residues. CDR3: CSVEPGTGEKLFF.

The J gene is TRBJ1-1, the V gene TRBV20-1. The CDR3 covers 11 residues. Germline V gene lookup returns CDR1 DFQATT and CDR2 SNEGSKA (reference sequence). This CDR3 reads CMLGEVTEAFF.

The rearrangement joins TRBV5-5 to TRBJ2-7; TCRdb designates TRBD2, a call that cannot be tested without DNA. Germline V gene lookup returns CDR1 SGHKS and CDR2 YYEKEE (reference sequence). The CDR3 contains 15 residues. The CDR3 is CASSGGGGAMYEQYF.

CDR3 in amino acids: CASSELAGDEQYF. This sequence joins TRBV6-4 and TRBJ2-7; TCRdb proposes TRBD2, but this gene call is untestable without DNA. Germline values: CDR1 MRHNA, CDR2 SNTAGT. The CDR3 runs to 13 residues.

Here the CDR3 reads CASSLTGGSSYNEQFF. This rearrangement joins TRBV7-3 to TRBJ2-1; TCRdb's D call of TRBD1 is untestable without DNA. This CDR3 has 16 amino acids. Germline V lookup: CDR1 SGHTA, CDR2 FQGTGA.

This sequence joins TRBV15 and TRBJ2-1; the TCRdb D gene call, TRBD1, has no DNA to confirm it. Germline CDR1 reads LNHNV; CDR2 reads YYDKDF (reference sequence). This CDR3 has 11 residues. CDR3 sequence reads: CAAQQGNEQFF.